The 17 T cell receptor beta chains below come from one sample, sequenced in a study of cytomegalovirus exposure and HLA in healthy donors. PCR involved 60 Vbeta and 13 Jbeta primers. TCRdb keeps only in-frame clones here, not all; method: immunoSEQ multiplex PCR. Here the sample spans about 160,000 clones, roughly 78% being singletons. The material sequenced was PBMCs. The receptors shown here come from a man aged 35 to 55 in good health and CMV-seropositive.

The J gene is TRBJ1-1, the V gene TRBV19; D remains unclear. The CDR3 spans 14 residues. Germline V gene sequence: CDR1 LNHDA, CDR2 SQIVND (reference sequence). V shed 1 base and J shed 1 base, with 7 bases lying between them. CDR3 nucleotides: TGTGCCAGTAGTATAGGAGGAGGGAACACTGAAGCTTTCTTT. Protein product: CASSIGGGNTEAFF.

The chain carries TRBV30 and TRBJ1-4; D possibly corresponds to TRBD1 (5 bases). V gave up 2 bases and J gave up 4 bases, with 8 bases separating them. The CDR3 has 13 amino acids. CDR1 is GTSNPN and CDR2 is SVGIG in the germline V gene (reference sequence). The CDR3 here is CAWSRGRNEKLFF. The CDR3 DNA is TGTGCCTGGAGTAGGGGCCGTAATGAAAAACTGTTTTTT.

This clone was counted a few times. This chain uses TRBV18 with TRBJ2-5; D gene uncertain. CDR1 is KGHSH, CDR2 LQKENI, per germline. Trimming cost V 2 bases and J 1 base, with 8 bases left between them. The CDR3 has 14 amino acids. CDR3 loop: CASSPSNSQETQYF. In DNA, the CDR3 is TGTGCCAGCTCACCATCGAACAGCCAAGAGACCCAGTACTTC.

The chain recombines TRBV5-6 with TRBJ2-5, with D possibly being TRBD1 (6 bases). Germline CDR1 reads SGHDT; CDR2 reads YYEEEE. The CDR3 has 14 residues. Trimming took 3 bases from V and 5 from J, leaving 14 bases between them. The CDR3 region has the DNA TGTGCCAGCAGCTCGGGACACCCATCGGAGACCCAGTACTTC. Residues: CASSSGHPSETQYF. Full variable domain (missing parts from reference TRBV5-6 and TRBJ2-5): DAGVTQSPTHLIKTRGQQVTLRCSPKSGHDTVSWYQQALGQGPQFIFQYYEEEERQRGNFPDRFSGHQFPNYSSELNVNALLLGDSALYLCASSSGHPSETQYFGPGTRLLVL.

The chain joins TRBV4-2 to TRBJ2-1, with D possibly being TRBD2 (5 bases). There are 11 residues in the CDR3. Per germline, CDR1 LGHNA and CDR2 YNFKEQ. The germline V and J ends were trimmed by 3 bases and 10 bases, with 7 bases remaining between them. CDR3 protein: CASSHRGEQFF. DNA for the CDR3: TGTGCCAGCAGCCACCGGGGAGAGCAGTTCTTC.

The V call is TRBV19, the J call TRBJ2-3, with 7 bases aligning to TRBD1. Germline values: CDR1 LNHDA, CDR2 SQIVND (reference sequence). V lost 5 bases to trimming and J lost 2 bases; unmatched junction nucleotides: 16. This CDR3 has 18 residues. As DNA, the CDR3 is TGTGCCAGTAGTGGTTTCTTGGGACAGTCCGTGGTCACAGATACGCAGTATTTT. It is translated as CASSGFLGQSVVTDTQYF. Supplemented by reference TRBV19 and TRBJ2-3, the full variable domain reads DGGITQSPKYLFRKEGQNVTLSCEQNLNHDAMYWYRQDPGQGLRLIYYSQIVNDFQKGDIAEGYSVSREKKESFPLTVTSAQKNPTAFYLCASSGFLGQSVVTDTQYFGPGTRLTVL.

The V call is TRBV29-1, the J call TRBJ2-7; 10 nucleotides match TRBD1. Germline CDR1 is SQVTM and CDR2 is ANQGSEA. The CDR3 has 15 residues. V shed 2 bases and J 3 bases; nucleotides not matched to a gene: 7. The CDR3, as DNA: TGCAGCGTTGAACTCCGGGACAGGGGTGTCTACGAGCAGTACTTC. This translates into CSVELRDRGVYEQYF.

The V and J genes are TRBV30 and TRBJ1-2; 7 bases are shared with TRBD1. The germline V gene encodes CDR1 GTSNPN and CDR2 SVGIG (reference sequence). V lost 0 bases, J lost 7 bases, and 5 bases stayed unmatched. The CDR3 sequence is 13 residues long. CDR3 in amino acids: CAWSVLGTVGYTF. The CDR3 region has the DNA TGTGCCTGGAGTGTACTGGGGACAGTTGGCTACACCTTC. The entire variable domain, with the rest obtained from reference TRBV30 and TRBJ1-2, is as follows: SQTIHQWPATLVQPVGSPLSLECTVEGTSNPNLYWYRQAAGRGLQLLFYSVGIGQISSEVPQNLSASRPQDRQFILSSKKLLLSDSGFYLCAWSVLGTVGYTFGSGTRLTVV.

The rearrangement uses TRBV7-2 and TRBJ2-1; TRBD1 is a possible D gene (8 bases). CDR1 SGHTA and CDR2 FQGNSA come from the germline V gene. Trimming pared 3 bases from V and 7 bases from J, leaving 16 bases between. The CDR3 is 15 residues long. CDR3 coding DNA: TGTGCCAGCAGCTTGAAACAGGGGGGGAGTAATGAGCAGTTCTTC. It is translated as CASSLKQGGSNEQFF.

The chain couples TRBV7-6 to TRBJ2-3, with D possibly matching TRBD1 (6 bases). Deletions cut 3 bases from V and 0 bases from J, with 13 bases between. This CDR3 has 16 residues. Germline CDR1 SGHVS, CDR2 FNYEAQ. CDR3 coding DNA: TGTGCCAGCAGCTTGGGGGCCGGGTCTAGCACAGATACGCAGTATTTT. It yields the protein CASSLGAGSSTDTQYF.

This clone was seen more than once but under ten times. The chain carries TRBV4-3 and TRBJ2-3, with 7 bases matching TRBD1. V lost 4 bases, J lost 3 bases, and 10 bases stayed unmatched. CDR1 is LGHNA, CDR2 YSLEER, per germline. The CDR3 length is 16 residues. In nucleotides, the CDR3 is TGCGCCAGCAGCCTCTCTAGAGCAGGGGGAACAGATACGCAGTATTTT. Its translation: CASSLSRAGGTDTQYF.

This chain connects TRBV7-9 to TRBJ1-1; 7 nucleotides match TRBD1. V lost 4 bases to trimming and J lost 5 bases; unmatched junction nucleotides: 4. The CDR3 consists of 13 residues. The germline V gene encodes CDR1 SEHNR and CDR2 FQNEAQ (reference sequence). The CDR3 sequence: CASSSTGSTEAFF. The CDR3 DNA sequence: TGTGCCAGCAGCTCGACAGGGAGTACTGAAGCTTTCTTT.

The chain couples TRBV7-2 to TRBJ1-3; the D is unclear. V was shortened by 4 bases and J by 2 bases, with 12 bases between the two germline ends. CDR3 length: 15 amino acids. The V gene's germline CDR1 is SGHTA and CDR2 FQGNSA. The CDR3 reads CASSSTAATGNTIYF. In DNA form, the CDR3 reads TGTGCCAGCAGCTCCACAGCCGCCACTGGAAACACCATATATTTT.

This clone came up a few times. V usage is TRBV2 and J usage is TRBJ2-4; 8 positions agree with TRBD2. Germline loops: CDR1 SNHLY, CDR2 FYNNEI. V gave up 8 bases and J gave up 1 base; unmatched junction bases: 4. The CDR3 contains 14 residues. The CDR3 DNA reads TGTGCCAGCTCGGGAGGGGTGGCCAAAAACATTCAGTACTTC. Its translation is CASSGGVAKNIQYF.

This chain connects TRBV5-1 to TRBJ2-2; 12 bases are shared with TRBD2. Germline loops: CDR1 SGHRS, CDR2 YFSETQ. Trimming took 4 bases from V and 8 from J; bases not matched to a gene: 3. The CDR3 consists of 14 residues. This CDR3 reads CASSTGTSGGELFF. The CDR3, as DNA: TGCGCCAGCAGCACCGGGACTAGCGGGGGGGAGCTGTTTTTT.

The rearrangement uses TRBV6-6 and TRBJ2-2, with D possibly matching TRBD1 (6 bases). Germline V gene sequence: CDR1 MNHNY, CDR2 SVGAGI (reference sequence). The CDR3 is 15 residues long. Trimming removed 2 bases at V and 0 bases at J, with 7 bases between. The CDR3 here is CASSYEGANTGELFF. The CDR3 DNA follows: TGTGCCAGCAGTTACGAGGGGGCGAACACCGGGGAGCTGTTTTTT.

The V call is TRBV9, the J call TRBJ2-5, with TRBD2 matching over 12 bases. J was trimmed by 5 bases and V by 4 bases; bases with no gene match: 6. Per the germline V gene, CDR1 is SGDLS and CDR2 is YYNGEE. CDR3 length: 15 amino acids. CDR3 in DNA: TGTGCCAGCAGCCCTAGCGGGGGGGCCTTGGAGACCCAGTACTTC. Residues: CASSPSGGALETQYF.